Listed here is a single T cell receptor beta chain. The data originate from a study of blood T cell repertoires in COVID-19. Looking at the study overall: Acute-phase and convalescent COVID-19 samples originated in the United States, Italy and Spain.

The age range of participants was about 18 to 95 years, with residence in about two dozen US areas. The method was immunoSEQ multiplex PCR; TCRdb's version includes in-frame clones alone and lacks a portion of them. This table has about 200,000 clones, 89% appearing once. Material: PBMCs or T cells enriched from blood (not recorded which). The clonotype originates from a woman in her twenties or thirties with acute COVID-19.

The CDR3 DNA reads as TGTGCCAGCAGCCAACTCCGAAGGGGGAATGAAAAACTGTTTTTT. This translates into CASSQLRRGNEKLFF. The chain links TRBV14 to TRBJ1-4; the D gene is possibly TRBD1 (6 bases). Germline V gene lookup returns CDR1 SGHDN and CDR2 FVKESK. CDR3 size: 15 residues. V gave up 2 bases and J gave up 5 bases, with 12 bases separating them. Complete variable domain (other parts from reference TRBV14 and TRBJ1-4): EAGVTQFPSHSVIEKGQTVTLRCDPISGHDNLYWYRRVMGKEIKFLLHFVKESKQDESGMPNNRFLAERTGGTYSTLKVQPAELEDSGVYFCASSQLRRGNEKLFFGSGTQLSVL.